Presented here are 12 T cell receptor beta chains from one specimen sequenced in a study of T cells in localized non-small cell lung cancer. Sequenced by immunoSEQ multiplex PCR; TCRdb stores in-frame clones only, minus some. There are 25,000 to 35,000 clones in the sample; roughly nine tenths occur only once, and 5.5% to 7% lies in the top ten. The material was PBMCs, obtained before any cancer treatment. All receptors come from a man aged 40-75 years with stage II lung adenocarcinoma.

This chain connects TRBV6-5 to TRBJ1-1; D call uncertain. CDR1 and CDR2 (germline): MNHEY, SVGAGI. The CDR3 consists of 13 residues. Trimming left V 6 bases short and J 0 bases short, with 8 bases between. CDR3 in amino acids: CASRRSMNTEAFF. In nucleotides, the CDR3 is TGTGCCAGCAGAAGGAGTATGAACACTGAAGCTTTCTTT.

The CDR3 DNA reads as TGTGCCAGCAGCCAAGATTCGGGACAGTTCTACGAGCAGTACTTC. This gives the protein CASSQDSGQFYEQYF. V usage is TRBV4-2 and J usage is TRBJ2-7, with 7 bases lining up with TRBD1. From germline, CDR1 is LGHNA and CDR2 YNFKEQ. The CDR3 sequence is 15 residues long. The junction had 5 bases not matched to a gene; V was cut back by 0 bases and J by 3 bases.

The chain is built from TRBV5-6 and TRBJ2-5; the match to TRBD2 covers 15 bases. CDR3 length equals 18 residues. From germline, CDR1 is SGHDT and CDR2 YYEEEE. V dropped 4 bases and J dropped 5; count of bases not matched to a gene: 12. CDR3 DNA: TGTGCCAGCAGCCCCGGGGGGACTAGCGGGAGGCCCATTGAGACCCAGTACTTC. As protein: CASSPGGTSGRPIETQYF. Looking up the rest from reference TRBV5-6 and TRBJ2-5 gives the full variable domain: DAGVTQSPTHLIKTRGQQVTLRCSPKSGHDTVSWYQQALGQGPQFIFQYYEEEERQRGNFPDRFSGHQFPNYSSELNVNALLLGDSALYLCASSPGGTSGRPIETQYFGPGTRLLVL.

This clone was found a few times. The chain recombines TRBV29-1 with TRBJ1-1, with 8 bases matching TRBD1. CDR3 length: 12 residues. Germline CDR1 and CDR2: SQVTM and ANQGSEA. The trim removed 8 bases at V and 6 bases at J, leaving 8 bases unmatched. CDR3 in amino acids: CSFRTGLAEAFF. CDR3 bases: TGCAGCTTTAGGACAGGGTTAGCTGAAGCTTTCTTT.

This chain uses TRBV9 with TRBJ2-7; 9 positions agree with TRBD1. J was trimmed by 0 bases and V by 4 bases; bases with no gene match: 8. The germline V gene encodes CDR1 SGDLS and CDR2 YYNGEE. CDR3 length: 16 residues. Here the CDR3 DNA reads TGTGCCAGCAGCAAAGAGGCGGGACAGGGCTCCTACGAGCAGTACTTC. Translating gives CASSKEAGQGSYEQYF.

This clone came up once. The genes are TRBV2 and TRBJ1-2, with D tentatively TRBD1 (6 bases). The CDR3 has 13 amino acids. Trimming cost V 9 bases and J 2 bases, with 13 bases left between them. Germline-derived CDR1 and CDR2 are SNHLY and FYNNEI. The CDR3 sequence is CASVVDRNYGYTF. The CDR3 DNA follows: TGTGCCAGTGTGGTGGACAGAAACTATGGCTACACCTTC.

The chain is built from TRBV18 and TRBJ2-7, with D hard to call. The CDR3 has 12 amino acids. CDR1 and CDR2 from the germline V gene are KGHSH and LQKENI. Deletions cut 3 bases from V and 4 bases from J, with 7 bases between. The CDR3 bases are TGTGCCAGCTCACCGGCGACGTACGAGCAGTACTTC. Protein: CASSPATYEQYF.

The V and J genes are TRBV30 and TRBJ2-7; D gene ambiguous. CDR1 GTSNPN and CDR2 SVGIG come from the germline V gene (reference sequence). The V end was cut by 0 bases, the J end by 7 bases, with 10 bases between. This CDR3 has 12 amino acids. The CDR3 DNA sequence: TGTGCCTGGAGTGTAGGCATTGGAGAGCAGTACTTC. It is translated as CAWSVGIGEQYF.

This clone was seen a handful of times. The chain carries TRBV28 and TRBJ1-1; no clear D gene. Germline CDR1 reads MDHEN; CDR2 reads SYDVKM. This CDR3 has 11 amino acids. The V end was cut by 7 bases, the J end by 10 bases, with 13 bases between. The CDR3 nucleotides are TGTGCCAGCACCTCGGTTAGCTCAGCTTTCTTT. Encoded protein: CASTSVSSAFF.

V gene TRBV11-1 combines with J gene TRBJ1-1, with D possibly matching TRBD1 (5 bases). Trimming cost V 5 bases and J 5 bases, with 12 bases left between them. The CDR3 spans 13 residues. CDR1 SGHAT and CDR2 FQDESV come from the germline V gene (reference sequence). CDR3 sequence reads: CASSQAGTTEAFF. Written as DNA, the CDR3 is TGTGCCAGCAGCCAAGCGGGGACTACTGAAGCTTTCTTT. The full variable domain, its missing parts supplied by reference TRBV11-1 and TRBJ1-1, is EAEVAQSPRYKITEKSQAVAFWCDPISGHATLYWYRQILGQGPELLVQFQDESVVDDSQLPKDRFSAERLKGVDSTLKIQPAELGDSAMYLCASSQAGTTEAFFGQGTRLTVV.

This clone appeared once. DNA for the CDR3: TGTGCCATCAGTGAGGTCGGGACTAGCCGCGATGAGCAGTTCTTC. It yields the protein CAISEVGTSRDEQFF. The gene calls are TRBV10-3 and TRBJ2-1, with TRBD2 matching over 9 bases. The CDR3 totals 15 residues. CDR1 and CDR2 (germline): ENHRY, SYGVKD. Trimming cost V 2 bases and J 8 bases; bases outside gene matches: 7.

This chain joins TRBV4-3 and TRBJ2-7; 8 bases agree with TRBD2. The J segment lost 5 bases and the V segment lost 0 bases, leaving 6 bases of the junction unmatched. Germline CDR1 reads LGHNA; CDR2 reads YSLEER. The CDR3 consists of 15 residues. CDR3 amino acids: CASSQDLMTSDEQYF. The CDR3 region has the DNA TGCGCCAGCAGCCAAGATCTAATGACTAGCGACGAGCAGTACTTC.